The present entry profiles one T cell receptor (beta chain) with its context. Its antigen remains unidentified. The sample comes from a study of T cells in severe cutaneous drug reactions. Study background: Collected from acute- or recovery-stage patients: blister fluids/cells and PBMC. Study-wide results and caveats: One public TCRbeta CDR3 appeared in all seven blister samples, averaging around 14%.

The CDR3 consists of 15 residues. Germline assignment: CDR1 SQVTM and CDR2 ANQGSEA. The donors had carbamazepine-induced Stevens-Johnson syndrome or toxic epidermal necrolysis. Libraries were made by iRepertoire multiplex PCR with TCR subtype-specific primers for bulk and single-cell sequencing. TCRdb reprocessed the multiplex PCR reads and reports one entry per CDR3 protein, with no DNA. This specimen shows fewer than 11,000 distinct CDR3 sequences; the ten leading clones hold about 19%. The V call is TRBV29-1, the J call TRBJ1-3; absent DNA, TCRdb's TRBD1 call cannot be checked. The sequencing input was cells from a skin blister. This clonotype was obtained from a human donor with Stevens-Johnson syndrome, a severe cutaneous drug reaction. The CDR3 is CSVVSGLSSGNTIYF.